This T cell receptor beta chain was recorded in a study of cytomegalovirus exposure and HLA in healthy donors (dated by TCRdb to about 2017). For the study in its entirety: According to an earlier analysis of a few hundred of the donors, about 179 million T cells yielded over 100 million unique TCR beta sequences and about 300 Gb of sequence data. About 300 gigabases of sequencing data and 70 million to 95 million unique TCR sequences made up an early release that covered 500 to 700 HLA-typed donors. Among the roughly 400 genotyped donors, approximately 76% belonged to the genetic ancestry cluster associated with self-reported Caucasian donors. The study was designed to test whether signatures of past pathogen exposure could be identified by cataloging public T cell receptors. Using immunosequencing, the study profiled T cell repertoires from some 670 subjects and related those repertoires to cytomegalovirus serostatus. In addition to the first cohort of approximately 650 subjects, a separate validation cohort of about 120 different subjects was used. To predict cytomegalovirus infection status, the study combined high-throughput TCR immunosequencing, statistical association of individual TCRs with disease status, and machine learning. To study patterns of TCR occurrence, a later analysis re-analyzed previously published TCR beta repertoires from 650 to 750 donors and added high-resolution HLA genotyping. In the later analysis, no new phenotypic data were used to find candidate immune exposures; instead, reliance was placed on TCR beta sequences and their occurrence across donors. In an earlier analysis of roughly 580 of the donors, high-throughput TCR beta sequencing was used to judge whether each TCR beta V gene segment behaved as functional or pseudogenic. Alongside the repertoire data, information on donor age, sex, ethnicity and CMV serostatus was compiled. A later genetic analysis took genome-wide SNP genotypes for about three fifths of the 666 donors and used that subset as a discovery cohort. All discovery cohort repertoires had been generated using a single sequencing platform. Both class I and class II loci were covered by HLA typing, at four-digit resolution. The number of donors typed differed by locus, with about 629-630 for A, B, C, DRB1 and DQB1, around 560 for DQA1, over 600 for DPA1, and around 460 for DPB1. Roughly 5 DR-DQ haplotypes were handled as single units for association and clustering, since linkage in the cohort was strong. Among 300 to 500 genotyped donors of the cohort, an average of approximately 240,000 unique TCR beta nucleotide sequences was sequenced per donor, of which about 19% were non-productive. The research as a whole found: It was suggested by the authors that the approach could potentially be generalized to other disease states and immunological phenotypes. The 87-base-pair reads could not distinguish some IMGT-functional V segments, including TRBV6-2 and TRBV6-3, so those segments were excluded. While some public TCRs were present in many individuals, most TCR sequences turned up only very rarely across donors. In an earlier analysis of under 600 of the donors, most TCR beta V segments were observed in productive rearrangements about 90% or about 30% of the time, broadly matching IMGT annotations. A cluster of highly shared sequence variants was judged likely to represent a technical artifact of the sequencing pipeline. Compared with the approximately 670-donor mean, donors in an Asian-associated ancestry cluster had fewer N-insertions in productive TCRs, according to a later genetic analysis. Several of the top co-occurrence clusters appeared to be linked to parvovirus B19, influenza, CMV and Epstein-Barr virus, according to a later analysis. A few of the identified cytomegalovirus-associated TCR beta chains were confirmed in vitro to be specific for cytomegalovirus antigens. When HLA alleles, especially DR and DQ, strongly co-occurred, attributing TCR associations to individual alleles was difficult. Because some donors lacked HLA typing at each locus, the association tests relied only on the typed subset. Cytomegalovirus status was reported to be diagnosed by the classifier with high specificity and sensitivity in both the original and validation cohorts. In the study, around 160 TCR beta chains were listed as associated with cytomegalovirus. At a false discovery rate of 0.05, a later analysis linked approximately 18,000 TCR beta sequences to specific HLA alleles. Compared with equally common non-associated chains, HLA-associated TCR beta chains in a later analysis were more clonally expanded and had lower generation probabilities. A further reported finding was that TCR beta sequences accurately predicted the HLA-A and HLA-B alleles for most subjects in the first cohort. An association between a missense DCLRE1C variant and V-gene and J-gene trimming of TCR beta chains was found in a later genetic analysis and replicated in an independent cohort. Most CMV-associated TCR beta chains appeared to be HLA-restricted in a later analysis, and the HLA associations seemed to be driven largely by CMV exposure. Only TCR beta chains were sequenced in this cohort, and the absence of alpha or paired-chain data limited detectable features. Because counts were too low, around 17 rarely observed V segments, including chromosome 9 orphons, were left out of the earlier analysis of 587 of the donors. CMV serostatus was the only immune exposure information available for the cohort. In a later analysis, TCR association rates were found to vary across HLA loci, with the most associated TCRs seen for DRB1 alleles and the fewest for HLA-C alleles. Presence/absence analyses assumed roughly uniform sequencing depth across donors, an assumption that may not hold. Linkage disequilibrium might explain the correlated functional status among segregating V segments, but an unknown experimental factor could not be ruled out.

As concerns this clone: There is no known antigen for this receptor. No base-level quality is on record; no much larger clone is a single base apart.

From the cysteine up to the phenylalanine, the CDR3 has a length of 14 residues. The sequence is cut down to CDR3 DNA, 42 bases in frame from base 1. From a lookup of the germline V gene, CDR1 and CDR2 are MDHEN and SYDVKM. At the junction V is shortened by 6 bases and J by 5 bases, with 14 bases in between. The library was made by the immunoSEQ multiplex PCR assay. For the multiplex PCR, a mixture combining 60 forward primers for TCR Vbeta segments and 13 reverse primers for TCR Jbeta segments was used. A multiplex PCR assay on genomic DNA amplified the CDR3 region of rearranged TCR beta genes. The Illumina HiSeq System was used to sequence the amplified TCR beta libraries as 87-base-pair reads. For the original study's pipeline: A later analysis counted tens of millions of unique TCR beta chains across the 500 to 850 repertoires, and roughly 10 million of these chains were shared by at least two donors. Raw reads were error-corrected and collapsed into unique sequences by a nearest-neighbor algorithm in which closely related sequences were merged to remove PCR and sequencing errors. To assign V, D and J gene segments, CDR3 sequences were aligned to IMGT reference sequences. For a sequence to be retained, at least a six-nucleotide match to both a V gene segment and a J gene segment was required. A rearrangement counted as productive if the CDR3 had no stop codons and remained in frame with V and J, and every other rearrangement counted as non-productive. CDR3 was defined by IMGT convention, running from the second conserved V-encoded cysteine to the conserved J-encoded phenylalanine. The earlier analysis of 550 to 650 of the donors excluded any sequence lacking an unambiguous match to a single V gene segment. An earlier analysis of 587 of the donors called V segments functional above 56.7% productive rearrangements and segregating when the between-donor standard deviation exceeded 5%. To diagnose cytomegalovirus status from the catalog of TCR beta chain sequences, a statistical classification framework was built. A later analysis assigned V and J genes by comparing TCR nucleotide sequences with IMGT/GENE-DB human TR gene sequences. Using the TCRdist pipeline, a later analysis assigned CDR3 sequences along with most-parsimonious VDJ recombination scenarios. In a later analysis, every TCR beta chain was defined by the combination of its CDR3 amino acid sequence and its V-gene family, and reads without a unique V-gene family were dropped. As a way to deal with suspected cross-contamination and a sequencing artifact, a later analysis dropped 450 to 700 nucleotide sequences that were highly shared and had low generation probability. For each public chain, a later analysis derived a clonal expansion index from normalized ranks of inferred template counts within each repertoire. Generation probabilities in a later analysis came from a VDJ recombination model fitted to out-of-frame rearrangements, and those results were checked against IGoR. In a later analysis, hypergeometric tests were used to score TCR-TCR, TCR-HLA and TCR-CMV co-occurrence, with a repertoire-size bias correction applied to TCR pairs. False discovery rates were estimated in a later analysis by permuting HLA or CMV assignments 20 times. A later analysis grouped co-occurring TCRs with DBSCAN, adding TCRdist sequence similarity when clustering within HLA-allele-positive subsets. Co-occurrence clustering excluded repertoires with fewer than 30,000 or more than 120,000 public chains, plus five with anomalous nucleotide sharing. This is the immuneACCESS table as TCRdb keeps it, with only in-frame sequences that have V and J called. A part of the clones is gone; compared with another copy, unresolved V genes explain less than half, and the rest is unexplained. D and trimming were read from the DNA, whereas the V and J calls and clone size are those reported in that table. The sample data list some 180,000 clones, and around 82% of these were observed just once. Jointly, the top ten make up about 2.5% of the sample.

The cohort consisted of 650 to 850 healthy bone marrow donors. At the time of sampling, every cohort member was nominally healthy, though immune exposures that went unrecorded were likely present. The donor tested CMV seropositive, placing the donor among the approximately 290 seropositive members of the cohort. A peripheral blood sample was collected from each donor, and TCR beta sequencing was performed on peripheral blood mononuclear cells. Genomic DNA extraction from the blood cell samples was performed with the Qiagen DNeasy Blood Extraction Kit. The clonotype comes from a woman aged 30 to 39 in good health and CMV-seropositive. The sequenced sample consisted of PBMCs. Rearrangement joined TRBV28 to TRBJ1-5, and the D gene may be TRBD1, 5 bases matching. Here the CDR3 is given as CASRPQGGDQPQHF. In nucleotides, the sequence is TGTGCCAGCAGGCCTCAGGGCGGGGATCAGCCCCAGCATTTT.